This paragraph reports one T cell receptor beta chain. The data were taken from a study of cytomegalovirus exposure and HLA in healthy donors. The CDR3 length is 14 residues. After removal of 5 bases from V and 5 bases from J, the junction contained 4 bases not matched to a gene. Germline-derived CDR1 and CDR2 are KGHSH and LQKENI. The data were produced by immunoSEQ multiplex PCR, yet TCRdb's version contains in-frame clones alone and is incomplete. Among 150,000 or so clones listed, about 94% were seen once. Input material: PBMCs. The rearrangement joins TRBV18 to TRBJ1-5; 9 bases match TRBD1. This sequence was found in a man between 18 and 35 years old in good health and CMV-seropositive. Here the CDR3 reads CASSAGQGHQPQHF. DNA of the CDR3: TGTGCCAGCTCAGCGGGACAGGGCCATCAGCCCCAGCATTTT.